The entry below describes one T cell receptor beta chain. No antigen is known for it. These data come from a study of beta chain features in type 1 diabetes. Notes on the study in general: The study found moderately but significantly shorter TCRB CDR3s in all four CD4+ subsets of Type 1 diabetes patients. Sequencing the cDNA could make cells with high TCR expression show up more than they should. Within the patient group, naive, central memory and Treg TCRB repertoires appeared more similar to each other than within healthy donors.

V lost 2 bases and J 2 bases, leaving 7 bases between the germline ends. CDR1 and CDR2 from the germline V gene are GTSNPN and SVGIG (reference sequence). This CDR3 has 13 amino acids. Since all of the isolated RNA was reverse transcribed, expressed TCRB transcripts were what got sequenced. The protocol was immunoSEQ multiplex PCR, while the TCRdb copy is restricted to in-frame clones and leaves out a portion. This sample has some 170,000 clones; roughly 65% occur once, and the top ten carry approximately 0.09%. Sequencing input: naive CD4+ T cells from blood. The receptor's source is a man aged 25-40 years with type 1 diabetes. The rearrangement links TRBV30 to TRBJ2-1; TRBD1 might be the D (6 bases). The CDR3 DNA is TGTGCCTGGAGTAAGGGGGCCTACAATGAGCAGTTCTTC. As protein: CAWSKGAYNEQFF.